Listed here are 32 T cell receptor beta chains from one sample, sequenced in a study of blood T cell repertoires in COVID-19. Clones were read by immunoSEQ multiplex PCR, and TCRdb kept only the in-frame ones, dropping some. The sample includes about 380,000 clones, about 90% of them seen just once. Sequences were obtained from peripheral blood. These receptors were collected from a man aged 40-49 years with acute or convalescent COVID-19.

The chain carries TRBV6-6 and TRBJ1-4; D remains unclear. The CDR3 covers 13 residues. Germline V gene data show CDR1 as MNHNY and CDR2 as SVGAGI (reference sequence). Trimming took off 7 bases at V and 7 bases at J, with 13 bases between the two ends. CDR3 sequence: CASIQRHPEKLFF. CDR3 DNA: TGTGCCAGCATCCAACGACACCCTGAAAAACTGTTTTTT.

This clone appeared once. The rearrangement joins TRBV7-8 to TRBJ2-6; 11 bases are a match to TRBD1. CDR1 and CDR2 (germline): SGHVS, FQNEAQ. J lost 1 base, V lost 5 bases, and 7 bases had no gene match. This CDR3 contains 18 residues. The CDR3 here is CASSQRTGGVSGANVLTF. The CDR3 DNA follows: TGTGCCAGCAGCCAGAGGACAGGGGGCGTATCTGGGGCCAACGTCCTGACTTTC.

This chain links TRBV28 with TRBJ1-1; D is unclear. The CDR3 is 14 residues long. Trimming took off 2 bases at V and 4 bases at J, with 11 bases between the two ends. Germline assignment: CDR1 MDHEN and CDR2 SYDVKM. As DNA, the CDR3 is TGTGCCAGCAGTTTAACCTCCCCCGGCACTGAAGCTTTCTTT. This translates into CASSLTSPGTEAFF.

The gene calls are TRBV2 and TRBJ2-3, with TRBD2 identical over 13 bases. With V trimmed by 4 bases and J by 9 bases, 4 bases remained unmatched. The CDR3 is 14 amino acids. CDR1 is SNHLY, CDR2 FYNNEI, per germline. Here the CDR3 reads CASSGTSGRDTQYF. CDR3 in DNA: TGTGCCAGCAGTGGTACTAGCGGGAGGGACACGCAGTATTTT.

The chain links TRBV3-1 (or the pseudogene TRBV3-2) to TRBJ2-6; 7 bases agree with TRBD1. Unmatched junction bases numbered 6, after V lost 1 base and J lost 15 bases. The CDR3 has 13 amino acids. CDR1 and CDR2 (germline): LGHDT, YNNKEL (reference sequence). The DNA for the CDR3 is TGTGCCAGCAGCCAAGTTCGACAGGGTGACCTGACTTTC. Amino acid sequence: CASSQVRQGDLTF.

This chain connects TRBV19 to TRBJ1-1, with D maybe TRBD1 (6 bases). The germline V gene encodes CDR1 LNHDA and CDR2 SQIVND (reference sequence). V lost 5 bases and J 6 bases, leaving 13 bases between the germline ends. CDR3 length equals 13 residues. DNA of the CDR3: TGTGCCAGTAGTTTCACGACAGGACCTGAAGCTTTCTTT. This translates into CASSFTTGPEAFF.

V gene TRBV9 combines with J gene TRBJ2-6, with a weak D call TRBD2 (6 bases). Between the trimmed V and J ends, which lost 2 bases and 0 bases, there was a span of 12 bases. The CDR3 has 17 residues. Germline-derived CDR1 and CDR2 are SGDLS and YYNGEE. The CDR3 DNA reads as TGTGCCAGCAGCGTGGGAGGCAGGGCCTCTGGGGCCAACGTCCTGACTTTC. Its translation is CASSVGGRASGANVLTF.

This clone showed up just once. This rearrangement joins TRBV9 to TRBJ1-6; D is undetermined. The CDR3 has 17 residues. Trimming pared 0 bases from V and 3 bases from J, leaving 13 bases between. Per germline, CDR1 SGDLS and CDR2 YYNGEE. CDR3 sequence (DNA): TGTGCCAGCAGCGTAGCTGATTCCCGCGACTATAATTCACCCCTCCACTTT. This encodes CASSVADSRDYNSPLHF.

V usage is TRBV5-4 and J usage is TRBJ2-5, with a tentative D call TRBD2 (5 bases). This CDR3 is built from 13 residues. V was pared by 4 bases and J by 5 bases, with 12 bases between. CDR1 is SGHNT, CDR2 YYREEE, per germline (reference sequence). CDR3 bases: TGTGCCAGCAGCACTAGTAACTGGGAGACCCAGTACTTC. Translating it yields CASSTSNWETQYF.

The genes are TRBV5-1 and TRBJ2-7; 10 bases fit TRBD1. CDR1 SGHRS and CDR2 YFSETQ come from the germline V gene. V lost 0 bases, J lost 4 bases, and 4 bases stayed unmatched. This CDR3 contains 15 residues. CDR3 coding DNA: TGCGCCAGCAGCTTGGACGGGACAGGGGCATACGAGCAGTACTTC. This gives the protein CASSLDGTGAYEQYF.

The DNA of the CDR3 is TGTGCCAGCTCACCACAGGCACAGGGGGCCTACGAGCAGTACTTC. Translated, it gives CASSPQAQGAYEQYF. The chain carries TRBV18 and TRBJ2-7, with TRBD1 matching over 8 bases. After removal of 1 base from V and 2 bases from J, the junction contained 4 bases not matched to a gene. The germline V gene has CDR1 KGHSH and CDR2 LQKENI. The CDR3 is 15 residues long.

V and J are TRBV7-6 and TRBJ2-2; TRBD1 matches 11 bases. The trim removed 5 bases at V and 4 bases at J, leaving 6 bases unmatched. Germline V lookup: CDR1 SGHVS, CDR2 FNYEAQ. The CDR3 has 16 residues. The CDR3 loop is CASSVGTGGFTGELFF. As DNA, the CDR3 is TGTGCCAGCAGCGTCGGGACAGGGGGATTCACCGGGGAGCTGTTTTTT.

In DNA form, the CDR3 reads TGTGCCAGCAGCTTTGACAGGGCGAACGGCTACACCTTC. Residues: CASSFDRANGYTF. The genes are TRBV2 and TRBJ1-2; 7 bases fit TRBD1. The CDR3 runs to 13 residues. CDR1 and CDR2 (germline): SNHLY, FYNNEI. The junction had 9 bases not matched to a gene; V was cut back by 6 bases and J by 8 bases.

The chain is built from TRBV6-4 and TRBJ1-1; D is unresolved. This CDR3 is built from 14 residues. Germline assignment: CDR1 MRHNA and CDR2 SNTAGT. Trimming took 3 bases from V and 1 from J, leaving 9 bases between them. The CDR3 bases are TGTGCCAGCAGTGAATCCTCAGGGAACACTGAAGCTTTCTTT. It is translated as CASSESSGNTEAFF.

This clone was detected only a few times. The rearrangement links TRBV6-5 to TRBJ1-2; 7 bases fit TRBD1. CDR1 MNHEY and CDR2 SVGAGI come from the germline V gene. The CDR3 spans 15 residues. Germline trimming cut 2 bases from V and 2 bases from J; bases unmatched to any gene: 5. CDR3 sequence reads: CASSYVQGGNYGYTF. CDR3 bases: TGTGCCAGCAGTTACGTCCAGGGGGGAAACTATGGCTACACCTTC.

The chain employs TRBV6-1 and TRBJ2-4, with D perhaps matching TRBD2 (6 bases). Trimming removed 2 bases from V and 7 bases from J, with 12 bases in between. The length of the CDR3 is 14 residues. The germline CDR1 and CDR2 sequences are MNHNS and SASEGT. CDR3 DNA: TGTGCCAGCAGTGAACCCCCGGGAGCTAACATTCAGTACTTC. Translated: CASSEPPGANIQYF.

This rearrangement joins TRBV6-6 to TRBJ1-1, with TRBD1 identical over 10 bases. This CDR3 has 15 amino acids. Unmatched junction bases numbered 8, after V lost 5 bases and J lost 5 bases. Germline CDR1 MNHNY, CDR2 SVGAGI (reference sequence). CDR3 protein: CASSNEEDRGTEAFF. Here the CDR3 DNA reads TGTGCCAGCAGTAATGAGGAGGACAGGGGGACTGAAGCTTTCTTT.

The chain employs TRBV19 and TRBJ2-1, with 11 bases fitting TRBD2. This CDR3 has 21 amino acids. CDR1 is LNHDA and CDR2 is SQIVND in the germline V gene (reference sequence). The V gene end was trimmed by 5 bases and the J gene end by 1 base; junction bases not matched to a gene: 19. The CDR3 is CASSPISSGRLSYKSYNEQFF. The CDR3 DNA is TGTGCCAGTAGTCCCATTTCTAGCGGGAGGTTAAGTTATAAGTCCTACAATGAGCAGTTCTTC.

This clone turned up a few times. The CDR3 loop reads CASSLSSGVSYEQFF. In DNA, the CDR3 is TGTGCCAGCAGTTTATCAAGCGGAGTTAGCTATGAGCAGTTCTTC. This chain joins TRBV6-5 and TRBJ2-1; weak D call: TRBD2 (5 bases). The CDR3 has 15 amino acids. Germline loops: CDR1 MNHEY, CDR2 SVGAGI. Deletions cut 4 bases from V and 8 bases from J, with 18 bases between.

This clone was recorded a few times. The rearrangement uses TRBV6-1 and TRBJ1-1; D is unclear. Germline CDR1 and CDR2: MNHNS and SASEGT. The CDR3 has 13 residues. V was clipped by 1 base and J by 2 bases, with 5 bases between them. The CDR3 sequence is CASSEGRNTEAFF. DNA of the CDR3: TGTGCCAGCAGTGAAGGGAGAAACACTGAAGCTTTCTTT.

The chain joins TRBV2 to TRBJ2-1; D may be TRBD2 (5 bases). Germline CDR1 reads SNHLY; CDR2 reads FYNNEI. The CDR3 totals 14 residues. V lost 4 bases and J lost 8, with 15 bases in between. CDR3 nucleotides: TGTGCCAGCAGTGTTGAGGGAGTATCGGATGAGCAGTTCTTC. Amino acids: CASSVEGVSDEQFF.

Here the CDR3 DNA reads TGTGCCTGGGGGGACTCCGAAATCTACGAGCAGTACTTC. Amino acid sequence: CAWGDSEIYEQYF. This rearrangement joins TRBV30 to TRBJ2-7; D might be TRBD2 (6 bases). Germline CDR1 is GTSNPN and CDR2 is SVGIG (reference sequence). Trimming cost V 5 bases and J 3 bases, with 14 bases left between them. This CDR3 is built from 13 residues.

The CDR3 coding sequence is TGTGCCAGTAGTACCGCAGGGGTAATTGGCAATCAGCCCCAGCATTTT. Residues: CASSTAGVIGNQPQHF. The V and J genes are TRBV19 and TRBJ1-5, with D possibly TRBD1 on 6 matching bases. CDR1 is LNHDA, CDR2 SQIVND, per germline (reference sequence). Deletions cut 4 bases from V and 2 bases from J, with 15 bases between. The CDR3 spans 16 residues.

V usage is TRBV10-3 and J usage is TRBJ2-2; 9 bases match TRBD2. This CDR3 is 15 amino acids long. Germline CDR1 reads ENHRY; CDR2 reads SYGVKD. Losses at the gene ends were 3 bases for V and 1 base for J; bases not matched to a gene: 0. CDR3 region: CAISELAGNTGELFF. The DNA for the CDR3 is TGTGCCATCAGTGAACTAGCGGGGAACACCGGGGAGCTGTTTTTT.

V is TRBV6-5 and J is TRBJ1-6; no reliable D call. The CDR3 covers 12 residues. Germline V gene lookup returns CDR1 MNHEY and CDR2 SVGAGI. V lost 7 bases, J lost 7 bases, and 8 bases lay in between. Here the CDR3 DNA reads TGTGCCAGCACGATCGGGAATTCACCCCTCCACTTT. It translates to CASTIGNSPLHF.

The gene calls are TRBV6-5 and TRBJ2-5; TRBD2 might be the D (6 bases). Trimming stripped 6 bases from V and 9 bases from J, with 11 bases between. The CDR3 loop spans 11 amino acids. The V gene's germline CDR1 is MNHEY and CDR2 SVGAGI. The CDR3 region has the DNA TGTGCCAGCAGCGTACTAGCCCCCCAGTACTTC. This codes for CASSVLAPQYF.

The V gene is TRBV6-4, the J gene TRBJ1-1; 7 nucleotides align to TRBD1. The CDR3 runs 16 residues. Germline CDR1 and CDR2: MRHNA and SNTAGT. V was clipped by 4 bases and J by 2 bases; unmatched bases: 10. CDR3 residues: CASSVVTQGVNTEAFF. The CDR3 DNA follows: TGTGCCAGCAGTGTCGTTACCCAGGGGGTTAACACTGAAGCTTTCTTT.

This rearrangement joins TRBV6-6 to TRBJ2-3; 10 bases match TRBD1. V dropped 4 bases and J dropped 5; count of bases not matched to a gene: 6. CDR3 length: 15 amino acids. Germline CDR1 and CDR2: MNHNY and SVGAGI (reference sequence). Written as DNA, the CDR3 is TGTGCCAGCAGTTTCCCGGGACAGGGGCGAGATACGCAGTATTTT. Residues: CASSFPGQGRDTQYF.

The chain recombines TRBV4-3 with TRBJ1-6, with D uncertain. Per the germline V gene, CDR1 is LGHNA and CDR2 is YSLEER. The CDR3 consists of 15 residues. V lost 4 bases to trimming and J lost 0 bases, with 7 bases between them. DNA for the CDR3: TGCGCCAGCAGCCGATCGAGCTCCTATAATTCACCCCTCCACTTT. This sequence encodes CASSRSSSYNSPLHF.

The chain couples TRBV9 to TRBJ1-2, with D perhaps TRBD1 (6 bases). Germline values: CDR1 SGDLS, CDR2 YYNGEE. The ends were cut back, 3 bases at V and 5 bases at J, with 14 bases in the middle. The CDR3 is 14 residues long. The CDR3 here is CASSGRTVIYGYTF. The DNA of the CDR3 is TGTGCCAGCAGCGGTAGGACAGTAATTTATGGCTACACCTTC.

The chain combines TRBV6-4 with TRBJ1-3; 9 bases are a match to TRBD1. CDR1 and CDR2 (germline): MRHNA, SNTAGT. Germline trimming cut 4 bases from V and 13 bases from J; bases unmatched to any gene: 17. There are 16 residues in the CDR3. The CDR3 spells CASSVLGQGLLCWIYF. CDR3 nucleotides: TGTGCCAGCAGTGTCTTGGGACAGGGCCTTCTCTGCTGGATATATTTT.

This clone was detected only once. The CDR3 protein is CASSAGQNYGYTF. The DNA of the CDR3 is TGTGCCAGCAGCGCGGGACAGAACTATGGCTACACCTTC. The chain couples TRBV2 to TRBJ1-2, with 7 nucleotides matching TRBD1. CDR3 size: 13 residues. J lost 2 bases, V lost 6 bases, and 3 bases had no gene match. CDR1 and CDR2 from the germline V gene are SNHLY and FYNNEI.